This TCR beta chain is from a study of cytomegalovirus exposure and HLA in healthy donors. Use of 60 Vbeta and 13 Jbeta primers characterized the PCR. Original handling: Among the unique TCR beta chains that a later analysis counted, about 79 million in all, roughly 11 million were shared. The assay was immunoSEQ multiplex PCR, and TCRdb's table has in-frame clones only and misses some. The V and J calls and clone size are taken from that table; D and trimming were inferred from the DNA. The table lists around 120,000 clones, approximately 77% of them singletons, with about 2% in the top ten. Regarding the study as a whole: TCR beta chain V- and J-gene trimming was linked, in a later analysis, to a missense variant in DCLRE1C. CMV serostatus was the sole immune exposure information available. Using the classifier, cytomegalovirus status was reportedly diagnosed with high specificity and sensitivity.

This CDR3 is built from 13 residues. CDR1 and CDR2 (germline): SGHRS, YFSETQ. Trimming cost V 0 bases and J 9 bases, with 13 bases left between them. With regard to this clone: Antigen unknown.

The chain has TRBV5-1 and TRBJ2-7, with a tentative D call TRBD1 (5 bases). The TCR comes from a man between 18 and 35 years old in good health and CMV-seronegative. Sample: PBMCs. CDR3 nucleotide sequence: TGCGCCAGCAGCTTGGAAATGCAGGGTAGGCAGTACTTC. Translated: CASSLEMQGRQYF.